Given below is one T cell receptor beta chain in context. Its antigen target is currently unknown. One base away there is no much larger clone; base qualities are not given. This record belongs to a study of type 1 regulatory T cells listed by TCRdb under 2021. Regarding the research as a whole: The study characterized an in vitro protocol that generated a Tr1-enriched, alloantigen-specific CD4 T cell product named T-allo10. T-allo10 was being evaluated clinically in patients with hematological malignancies who were receiving allogeneic hematopoietic stem cell transplantation.

T-allo10 cells derived from donors were reported to be host alloantigen-specific and anergic, and to suppress in an alloantigen-specific manner. The sequencer listed for this sample is Illumina MiSeq. Using fastp at Q25 and MiXCR, TCRdb reprocessed the public reads and kept productive beta chains. Rows matching on CDR3 protein sequence are summarized as one entry with the most common DNA and genes. The sample yields around 69,000 distinct CDR3 sequences; 63% were counted once. 7.6% of the sample is taken by the ten largest. The CDR3 contains 14 residues, cysteine and phenylalanine counted. The read is trimmed to its CDR3 DNA, 42 bases read in frame from base 1. V was cut back by 1 base and J by 7 bases, leaving a gap of 14 bases between them. CDR1 and CDR2 are read off the germline V gene (reference sequence) as DFQATT and SNEGSKA.

The receptor was isolated from a human donor in good health. The chain joins TRBV20-1 to TRBJ2-1, with the D gene not clear enough to name. The sequencing sample was made of cultured T cells, either the whole culture or a sorted T cell fraction (not recorded which). The sample's cell subset or site, from its label and the paper: Tr1-enriched cell product generated in vitro against host alloantigens. The DNA reads as follows: TGCAGTGCTAGAGTGGGGTCCGCTGTGAATGAGCAGTTCTTC. This yields the protein CSARVGSAVNEQFF.